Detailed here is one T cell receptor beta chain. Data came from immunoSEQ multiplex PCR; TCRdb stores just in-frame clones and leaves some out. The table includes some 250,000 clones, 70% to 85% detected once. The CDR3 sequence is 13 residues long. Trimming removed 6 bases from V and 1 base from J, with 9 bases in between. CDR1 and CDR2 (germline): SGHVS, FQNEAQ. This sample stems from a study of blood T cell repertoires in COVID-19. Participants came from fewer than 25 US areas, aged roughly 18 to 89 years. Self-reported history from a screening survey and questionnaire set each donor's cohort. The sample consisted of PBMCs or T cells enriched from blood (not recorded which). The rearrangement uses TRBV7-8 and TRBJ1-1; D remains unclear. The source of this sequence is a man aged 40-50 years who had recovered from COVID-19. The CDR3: CASSTRQNTEAFF. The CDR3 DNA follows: TGTGCCAGCAGTACTCGACAGAACACTGAAGCTTTCTTT.